The sequence of this T cell receptor beta chain was determined in a study of T cell responses to AZD1222 COVID-19 vaccine. About the research overall: Second doses that came at about 4 or about 12 weeks were put together. Study conclusions and caveats: Seropositivity was recorded at baseline in only 6 or 7 AZD1222 recipients. Mostly white British, mostly female donors; authors suggested clonal diversity may be underestimated. Sampling captured repertoires only after the peak T cell response.

From germline, CDR1 is MDHEN and CDR2 SYDVKM. V was trimmed by 6 bases and J by 6 bases, leaving 15 bases between them. This CDR3 has 13 residues. On this clone: As yet, its antigen is unknown.

TCRdb's table, derived via immunoSEQ multiplex PCR, lists solely in-frame clones and lacks some. The sample yields 70,000 to 95,000 clones, over 85% seen once. Sample: peripheral blood, taken on day 0 of AZD1222 vaccination. The chain uses TRBV28 and TRBJ2-7, with D tentatively TRBD1 (5 bases). The receptor was derived from an adult in good health. The CDR3 DNA sequence: TGTGCCAGCAGAACAGCAGGGTCCCGCGAGCAGTACTTC. This gives the protein CASRTAGSREQYF.